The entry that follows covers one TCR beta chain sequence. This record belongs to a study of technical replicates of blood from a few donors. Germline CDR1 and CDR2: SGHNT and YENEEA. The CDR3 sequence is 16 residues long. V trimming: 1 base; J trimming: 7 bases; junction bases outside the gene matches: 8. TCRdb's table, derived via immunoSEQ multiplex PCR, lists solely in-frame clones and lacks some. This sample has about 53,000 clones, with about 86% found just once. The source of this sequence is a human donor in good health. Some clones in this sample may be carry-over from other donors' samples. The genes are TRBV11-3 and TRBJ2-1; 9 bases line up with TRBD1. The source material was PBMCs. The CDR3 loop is CASSLGVRTGVNEQFF. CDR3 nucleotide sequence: TGTGCCAGCAGCTTAGGTGTCCGGACAGGGGTAAATGAGCAGTTCTTC.